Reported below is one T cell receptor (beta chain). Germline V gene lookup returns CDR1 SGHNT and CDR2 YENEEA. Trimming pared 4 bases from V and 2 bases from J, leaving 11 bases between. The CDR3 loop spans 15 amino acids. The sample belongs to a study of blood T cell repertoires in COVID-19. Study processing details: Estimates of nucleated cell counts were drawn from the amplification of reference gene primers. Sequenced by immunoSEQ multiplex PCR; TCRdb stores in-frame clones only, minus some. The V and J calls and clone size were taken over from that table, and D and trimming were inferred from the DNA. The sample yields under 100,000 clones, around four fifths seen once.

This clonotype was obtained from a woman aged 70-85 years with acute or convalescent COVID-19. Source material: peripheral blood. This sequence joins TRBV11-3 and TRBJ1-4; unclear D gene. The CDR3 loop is CASSSAYETNEKLFF. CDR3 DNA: TGTGCCAGCAGCTCTGCCTATGAGACTAATGAAAAACTGTTTTTT.